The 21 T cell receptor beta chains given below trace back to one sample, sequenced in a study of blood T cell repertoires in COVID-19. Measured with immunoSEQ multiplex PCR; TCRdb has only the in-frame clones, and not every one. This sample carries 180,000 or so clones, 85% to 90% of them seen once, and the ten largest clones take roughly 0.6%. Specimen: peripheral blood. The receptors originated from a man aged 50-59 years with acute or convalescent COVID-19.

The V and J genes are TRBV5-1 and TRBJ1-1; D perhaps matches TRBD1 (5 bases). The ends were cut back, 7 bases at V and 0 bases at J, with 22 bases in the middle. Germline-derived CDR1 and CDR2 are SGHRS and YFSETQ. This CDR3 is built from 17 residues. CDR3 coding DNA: TGCGCCAGCTACAGGTTGGAGGGAAGGGTGCTGAACACTGAAGCTTTCTTT. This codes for CASYRLEGRVLNTEAFF.

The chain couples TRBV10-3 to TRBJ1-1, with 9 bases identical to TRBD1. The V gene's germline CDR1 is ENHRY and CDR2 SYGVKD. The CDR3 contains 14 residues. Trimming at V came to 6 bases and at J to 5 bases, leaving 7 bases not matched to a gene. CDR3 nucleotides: TGTGCCATCAGCCCGGGACAGGGAGGGACTGAAGCTTTCTTT. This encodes CAISPGQGGTEAFF.

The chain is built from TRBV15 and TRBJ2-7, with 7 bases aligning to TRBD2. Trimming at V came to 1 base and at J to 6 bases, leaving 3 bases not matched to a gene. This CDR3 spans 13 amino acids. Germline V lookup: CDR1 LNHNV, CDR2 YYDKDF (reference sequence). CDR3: CATSRVGGTEQYV. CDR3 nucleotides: TGTGCCACCAGCAGAGTCGGGGGGACCGAGCAGTACGTC.

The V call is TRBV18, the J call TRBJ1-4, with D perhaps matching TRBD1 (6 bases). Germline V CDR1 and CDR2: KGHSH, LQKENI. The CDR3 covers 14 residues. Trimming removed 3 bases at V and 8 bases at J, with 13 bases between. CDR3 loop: CASSPGRGDEKLFF. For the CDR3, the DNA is TGTGCCAGCTCACCGGGCAGGGGAGACGAAAAACTGTTTTTT.

CDR3 region: CASSYEGTGFSPLHF. CDR3 nucleotide sequence: TGTGCCAGCAGTTACGAAGGGACAGGGTTCTCACCCCTCCACTTT. The V and J genes are TRBV6-2 or TRBV6-3 and TRBJ1-6, with TRBD1 matching over 9 bases. There are 15 residues in the CDR3. Germline loops: CDR1 MNHEY, CDR2 SVGEGT. V trimming: 2 bases; J trimming: 10 bases; junction bases outside the gene matches: 6.

The CDR3, as DNA: TGCGCCAGCAGCACCGGACACGGCCAAGAGACCCAGTACTTC. It translates to CASSTGHGQETQYF. The V gene is TRBV5-1, the J gene TRBJ2-5; a weak D match, TRBD1 (5 bases). The CDR3 runs to 14 residues. The V gene's germline CDR1 is SGHRS and CDR2 YFSETQ. V gave up 4 bases and J gave up 1 base, with 11 bases separating them. Full variable domain (rest looked up from reference TRBV5-1 and TRBJ2-5): KAGVTQTPRYLIKTRGQQVTLSCSPISGHRSVSWYQQTPGQGLQFLFEYFSETQRNKGNFPGRFSGRQFSNSRSEMNVSTLELGDSALYLCASSTGHGQETQYFGPGTRLLVL.

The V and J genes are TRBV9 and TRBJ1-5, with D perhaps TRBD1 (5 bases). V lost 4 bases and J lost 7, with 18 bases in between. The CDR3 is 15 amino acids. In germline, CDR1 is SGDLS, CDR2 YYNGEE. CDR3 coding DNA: TGTGCCAGCAGCCCAGGCGGAGGGGTGGGACAGCCCCAGCATTTT. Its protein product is CASSPGGGVGQPQHF.

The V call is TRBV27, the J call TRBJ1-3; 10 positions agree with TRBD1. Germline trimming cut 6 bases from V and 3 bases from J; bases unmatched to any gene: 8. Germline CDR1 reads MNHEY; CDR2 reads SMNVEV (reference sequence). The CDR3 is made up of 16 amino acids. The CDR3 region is CASSPWGQGFGNTIYF. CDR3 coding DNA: TGTGCCAGCAGCCCTTGGGGACAGGGGTTTGGAAACACCATATATTTT.

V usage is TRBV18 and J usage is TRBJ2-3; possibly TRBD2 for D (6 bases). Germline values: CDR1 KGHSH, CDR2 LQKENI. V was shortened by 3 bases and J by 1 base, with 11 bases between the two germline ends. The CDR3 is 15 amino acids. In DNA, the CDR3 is TGTGCCAGCTCACCTGGAGGGGCCGGCACAGATACGCAGTATTTT. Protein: CASSPGGAGTDTQYF.

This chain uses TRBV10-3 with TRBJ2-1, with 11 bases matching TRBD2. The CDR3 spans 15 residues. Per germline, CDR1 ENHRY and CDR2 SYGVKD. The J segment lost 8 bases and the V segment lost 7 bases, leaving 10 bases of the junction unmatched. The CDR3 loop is CAIISVAGGPDEQFF. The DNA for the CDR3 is TGTGCCATCATATCGGTAGCGGGAGGGCCCGATGAGCAGTTCTTC.

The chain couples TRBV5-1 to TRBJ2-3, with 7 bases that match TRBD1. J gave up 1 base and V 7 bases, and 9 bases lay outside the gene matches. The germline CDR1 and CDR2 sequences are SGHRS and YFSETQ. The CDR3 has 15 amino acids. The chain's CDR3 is CASCDWDSGTDTQYF. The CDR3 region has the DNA TGCGCCAGCTGCGACTGGGACAGCGGCACAGATACGCAGTATTTT.

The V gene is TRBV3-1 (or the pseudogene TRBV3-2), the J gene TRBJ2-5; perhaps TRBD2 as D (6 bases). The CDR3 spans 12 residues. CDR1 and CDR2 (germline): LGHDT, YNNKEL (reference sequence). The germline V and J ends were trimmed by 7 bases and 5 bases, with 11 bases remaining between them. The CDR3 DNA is TGTGCCAGCATCGACAGCGGGGAGACCCAGTACTTC. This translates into CASIDSGETQYF.

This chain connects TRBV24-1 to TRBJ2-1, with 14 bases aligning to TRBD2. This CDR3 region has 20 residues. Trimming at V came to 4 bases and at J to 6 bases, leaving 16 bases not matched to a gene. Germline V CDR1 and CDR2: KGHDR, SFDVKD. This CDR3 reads CATSDHPGLAGVSDSNEQFF. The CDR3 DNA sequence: TGTGCCACCAGTGACCATCCGGGACTAGCGGGAGTTTCCGATTCCAATGAGCAGTTCTTC.

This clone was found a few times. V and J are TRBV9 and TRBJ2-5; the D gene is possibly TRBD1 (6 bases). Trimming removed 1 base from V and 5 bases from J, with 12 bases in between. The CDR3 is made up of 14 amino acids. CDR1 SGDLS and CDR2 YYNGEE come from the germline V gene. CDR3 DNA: TGTGCCAGCAGCGTAACTTGGCAGGGGGAGACCCAGTACTTC. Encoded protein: CASSVTWQGETQYF.

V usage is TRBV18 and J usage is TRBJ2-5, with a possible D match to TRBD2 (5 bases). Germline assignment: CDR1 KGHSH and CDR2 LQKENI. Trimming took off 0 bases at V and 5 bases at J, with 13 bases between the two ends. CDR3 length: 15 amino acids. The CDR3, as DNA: TGTGCCAGCTCACCACCAACTAGTCCCATGGAGACCCAGTACTTC. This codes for CASSPPTSPMETQYF. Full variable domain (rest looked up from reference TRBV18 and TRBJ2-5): NAGVMQNPRHLVRRRGQEARLRCSPMKGHSHVYWYRQLPEEGLKFMVYLQKENIIDESGMPKERFSAEFPKEGPSILRIQQVVRGDSAAYFCASSPPTSPMETQYFGPGTRLLVL.

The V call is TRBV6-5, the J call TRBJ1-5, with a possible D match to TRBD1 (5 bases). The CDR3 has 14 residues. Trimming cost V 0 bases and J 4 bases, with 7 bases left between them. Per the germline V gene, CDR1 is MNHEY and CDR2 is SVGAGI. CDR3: CASSYSGGNQPQHF. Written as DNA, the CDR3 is TGTGCCAGCAGTTACTCTGGGGGGAATCAGCCCCAGCATTTT.

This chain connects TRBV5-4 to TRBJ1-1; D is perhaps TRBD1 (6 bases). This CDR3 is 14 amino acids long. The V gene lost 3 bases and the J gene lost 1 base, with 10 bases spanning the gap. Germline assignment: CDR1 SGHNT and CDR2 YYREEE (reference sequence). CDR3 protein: CASSSRGGNTEAFF. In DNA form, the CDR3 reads TGTGCCAGCAGCTCTCGAGGGGGGAACACTGAAGCTTTCTTT. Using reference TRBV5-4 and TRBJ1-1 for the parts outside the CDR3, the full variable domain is ETGVTQSPTHLIKTRGQQVTLRCSSQSGHNTVSWYQQALGQGPQFIFQYYREEENGRGNFPPRFSGLQFPNYSSELNVNALELDDSALYLCASSSRGGNTEAFFGQGTRLTVV.

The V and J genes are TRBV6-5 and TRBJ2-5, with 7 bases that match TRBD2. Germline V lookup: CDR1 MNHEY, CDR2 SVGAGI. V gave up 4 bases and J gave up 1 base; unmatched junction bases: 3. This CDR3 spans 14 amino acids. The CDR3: CASSWTRGQETQYF. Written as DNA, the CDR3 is TGTGCCAGCAGTTGGACTAGGGGCCAAGAGACCCAGTACTTC.

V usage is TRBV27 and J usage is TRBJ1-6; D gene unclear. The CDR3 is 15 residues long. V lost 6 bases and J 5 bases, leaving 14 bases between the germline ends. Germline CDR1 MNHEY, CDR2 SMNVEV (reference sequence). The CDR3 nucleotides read TGTGCCAGCAGGAGAGCCGGGTCTCATAATTCACCCCTCCACTTT. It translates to CASRRAGSHNSPLHF.

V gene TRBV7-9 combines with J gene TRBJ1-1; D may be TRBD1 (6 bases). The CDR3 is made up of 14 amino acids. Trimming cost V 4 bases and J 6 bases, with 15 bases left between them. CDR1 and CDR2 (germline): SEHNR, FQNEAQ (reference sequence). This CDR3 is CASSSTTGFAEAFF. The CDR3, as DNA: TGTGCCAGCAGCTCTACCACAGGGTTCGCTGAAGCTTTCTTT.

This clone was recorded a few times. In nucleotides, the CDR3 is TGTGCCAGCACCCGCCCCCCAGGGCCCTTAGCCTCCTACGAGCAGTACGTC. This encodes CASTRPPGPLASYEQYV. The V gene is TRBV5-6, the J gene TRBJ2-7, with D possibly being TRBD1 (5 bases). This CDR3 has 17 amino acids. Germline-derived CDR1 and CDR2 are SGHDT and YYEEEE. Trimming left V 6 bases short and J 0 bases short, with 22 bases between.